The source of this T cell receptor (beta chain) is a study of T cell responses to AZD1222 COVID-19 vaccine. Clones were read by immunoSEQ multiplex PCR, and TCRdb kept only the in-frame ones, dropping some. Altogether about 140,000 clones are present, 90% to 95% being singletons, with the ten largest covering around 0.85%. Regarding this clone: Its antigen is currently unknown.

Whole-study results and caveats: The study reported that nearly half of spike-specific TCRs target unmutated variant regions.

Deletions cut 6 bases from V and 8 bases from J, with 16 bases between. CDR3 length: 13 amino acids. Germline CDR1 reads WSHSY; CDR2 reads SAAADI. The specimen was peripheral blood, collected on day 0 of MenACWY control vaccination. The TCR originated in an adult in good health. The genes are TRBV10-2 and TRBJ1-1; unclear D gene. The CDR3 is CASSPARVREAFF. DNA for the CDR3: TGCGCCAGCAGCCCCGCTCGCGTCAGAGAAGCTTTCTTT.